This T cell receptor (beta chain) comes out of a study of CD8 T cells in ankylosing spondylitis. Findings of the study overall: For ankylosing spondylitis blood, a TCR beta motif of about eight highly homologous variants appeared characteristic. Enrichment of disease-linked clones was reportedly significant in matched ankylosing spondylitis synovial fluid.

A few counts support this clonotype. Its antigen is not identified. TCRdb itself ran the 5' RACE reads through MiXCR, one entry per CDR3 protein. The sample carries around 390,000 distinct CDR3 sequences, 20% to 25% recorded once. Germline V lookup: CDR1 SGHTA, CDR2 FQGNSA. The ends lost 5 bases at V and 4 bases at J; junction bases unmatched: 7. The CDR3 length is 14 residues. The receptor was derived from a male donor with ankylosing spondylitis. Sequences were obtained from blood, either unsorted or a sorted T cell fraction (not recorded which). The chain employs TRBV7-2 and TRBJ1-2, with 7 bases identical to TRBD1. The CDR3 coding sequence is TGTGCCAGCAGCAGGGAGGGACAGCTCTATGGCTACACCTTC. It is translated as CASSREGQLYGYTF.